The sample holds many counts of the clone carrying this T cell receptor beta chain. The CDR3 carries no conserved terminal phenylalanine or tryptophan, so it likely arises from a read error. This sample stems from a study of blood T cell repertoires in COVID-19. In the authors' methods: How many nucleated cells were present was estimated from reference gene primer amplification. Profiling relied on immunoSEQ multiplex PCR, and the TCRdb table lists in-frame clones only, not all of them. The V and J calls and the clone size are those of that table, but D and trimming were determined from the DNA. The sample consists of 200,000 to 250,000 clones, around 86% of them appearing once. Cohort placement rested on clinical history that participants reported themselves. The source of this sequence is a woman in her thirties or forties with acute COVID-19. The source material was PBMCs or T cells enriched from blood (not recorded which).

CDR3 DNA sequence: TGCGCCAGCAGCCCGGTGTCGGACAGCTCGCACCTGACTCCC. The encoded protein is CASSPVSDSSHLTP. This rearrangement joins TRBV4-1 to TRBJ2-6, with D possibly TRBD1 on 6 matching bases. The CDR3 spans 14 residues. CDR1 is MGHRA, CDR2 YSYEKL, per germline. V dropped 4 bases and J dropped 15 bases, with 19 bases sitting between them.